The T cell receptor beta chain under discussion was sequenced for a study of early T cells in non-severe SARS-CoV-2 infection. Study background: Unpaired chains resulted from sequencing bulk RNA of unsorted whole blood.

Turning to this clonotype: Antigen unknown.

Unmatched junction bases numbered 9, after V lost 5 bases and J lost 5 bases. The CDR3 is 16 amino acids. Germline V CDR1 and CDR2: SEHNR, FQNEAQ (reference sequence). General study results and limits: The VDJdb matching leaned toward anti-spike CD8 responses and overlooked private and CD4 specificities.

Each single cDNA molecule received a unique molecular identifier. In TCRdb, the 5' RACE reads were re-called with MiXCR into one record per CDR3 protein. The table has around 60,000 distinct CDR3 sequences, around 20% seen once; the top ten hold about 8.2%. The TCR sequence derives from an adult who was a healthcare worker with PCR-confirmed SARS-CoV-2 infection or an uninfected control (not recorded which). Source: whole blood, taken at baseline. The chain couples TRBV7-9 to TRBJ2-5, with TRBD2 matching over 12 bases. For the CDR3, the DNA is TGTGCCAGCAGCGACGACGGACTAGCGGGGAGGGAGACCCAGTACTTC. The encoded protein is CASSDDGLAGRETQYF.